The clone carrying this T cell receptor beta chain was seen more than once but under ten times. Germline CDR1 SGDLS, CDR2 YYNGEE. Trimming removed 4 bases at V and 5 bases at J, with 18 bases between. The CDR3 runs 16 residues. Among all donors, each was a healthy Caucasian. TCRdb redid the calling of the 5' RACE reads with MiXCR, one entry per CDR3 protein. The sample contains some 590,000 distinct CDR3 sequences, approximately 10% of which appear only once. The record originates from a study of identical twins. These data are also associated with another study on yellow fever vaccine responses in identical twins.

The V call is TRBV9, the J call TRBJ2-2, with D possibly TRBD1 on 6 matching bases. The clonotype originates from a woman aged 18-35 years in good health. What was sequenced was PBMCs. DNA of the CDR3: TGTGCCAGCAGCCCCCTCTTGGGACATTCTACCGGGGAGCTGTTTTTT. Encoded protein: CASSPLLGHSTGELFF.